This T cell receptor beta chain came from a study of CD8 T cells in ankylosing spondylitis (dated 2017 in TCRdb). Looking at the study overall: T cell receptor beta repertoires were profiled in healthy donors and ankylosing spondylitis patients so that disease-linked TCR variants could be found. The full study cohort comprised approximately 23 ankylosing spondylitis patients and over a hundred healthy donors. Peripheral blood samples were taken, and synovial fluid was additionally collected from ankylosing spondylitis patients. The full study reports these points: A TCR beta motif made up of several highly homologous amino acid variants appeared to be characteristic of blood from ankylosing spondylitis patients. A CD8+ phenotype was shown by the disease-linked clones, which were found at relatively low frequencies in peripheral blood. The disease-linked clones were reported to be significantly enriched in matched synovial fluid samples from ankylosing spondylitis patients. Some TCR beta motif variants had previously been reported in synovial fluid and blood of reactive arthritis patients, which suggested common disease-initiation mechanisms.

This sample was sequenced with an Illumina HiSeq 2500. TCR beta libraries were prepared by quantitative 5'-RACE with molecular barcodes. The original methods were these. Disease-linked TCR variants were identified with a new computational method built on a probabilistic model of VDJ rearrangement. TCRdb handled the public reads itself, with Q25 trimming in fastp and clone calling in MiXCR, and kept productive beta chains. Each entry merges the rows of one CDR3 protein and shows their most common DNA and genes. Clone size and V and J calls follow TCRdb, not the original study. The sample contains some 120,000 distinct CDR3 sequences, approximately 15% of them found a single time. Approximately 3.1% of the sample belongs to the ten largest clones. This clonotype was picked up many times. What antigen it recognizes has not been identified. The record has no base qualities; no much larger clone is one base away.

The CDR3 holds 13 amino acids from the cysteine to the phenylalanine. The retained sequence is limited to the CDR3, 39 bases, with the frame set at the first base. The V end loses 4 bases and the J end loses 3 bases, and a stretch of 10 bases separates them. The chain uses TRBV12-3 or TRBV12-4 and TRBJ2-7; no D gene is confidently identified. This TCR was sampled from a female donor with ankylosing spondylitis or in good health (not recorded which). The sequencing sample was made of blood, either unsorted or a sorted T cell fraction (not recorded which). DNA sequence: TGTGCCAGCAGTTCAGGCTTACTCTACGAGCAGTACTTC. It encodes CASSSGLLYEQYF.